This T cell receptor beta chain was identified in a study of human T cells and chemical hapten exposure. Regarding time point: patch test 1, 2 weeks after DPC sensitization. Treatment reported: therapeutic diphenylcyclopropenone sensitization with weekly scalp DPC. Each CDR3 protein is one row after TCRdb ran MiXCR on the RACE reads. This sample has some 350,000 distinct CDR3 sequences; around 6.9% occur once, and the top ten carry around 8.4%. Trimming pared 7 bases from V and 4 bases from J, leaving 19 bases between. The CDR3 is 15 amino acids. The TCR comes from a young woman with alopecia areata. Some clones in this sample may be carry-over from other donors' samples. The chain employs TRBV12-3 or TRBV12-4 and TRBJ1-2, with TRBD1 as a possible D gene (6 bases). Sequences were derived from whole blood, sampled in connection with sensitization to the hapten diphenylcyclopropenone (DPC). The CDR3 nucleotides are TGTGCCAGCAACCCTTCACCCCAGGGGACCTATGGCTACACCTTC. Its protein product is CASNPSPQGTYGYTF.